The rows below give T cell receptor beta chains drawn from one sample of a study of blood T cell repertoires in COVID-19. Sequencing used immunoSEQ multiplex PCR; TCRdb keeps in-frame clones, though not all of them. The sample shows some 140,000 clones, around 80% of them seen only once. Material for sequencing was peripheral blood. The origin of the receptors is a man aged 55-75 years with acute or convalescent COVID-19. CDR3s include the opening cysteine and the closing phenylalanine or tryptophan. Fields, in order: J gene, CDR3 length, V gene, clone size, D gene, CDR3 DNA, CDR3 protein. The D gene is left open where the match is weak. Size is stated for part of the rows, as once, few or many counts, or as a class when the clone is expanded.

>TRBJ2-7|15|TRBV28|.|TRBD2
TGTGCCAGCAGTCAGCTAGCGGTTCTCCCCTACGAGCAGTACTTC
CASSQLAVLPYEQYF
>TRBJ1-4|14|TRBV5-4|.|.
TGTGCCAGCAGCTTGGCTGTGACTAATGAAAAACTGTTTTTT
CASSLAVTNEKLFF
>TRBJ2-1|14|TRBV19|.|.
TGTGCCATTGGGGGAGGTTCTAGAGACAATGAGCAGTTCTTC
CAIGGGSRDNEQFF
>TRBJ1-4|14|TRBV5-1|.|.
TGCGCCAGCAGCCCAACAGGGCCAGGTGAAAAACTGTTTTTT
CASSPTGPGEKLFF
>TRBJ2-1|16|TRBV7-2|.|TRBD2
TGTGCCAGCAGCGTACTAGCGGGAGCCACAAGGGATGAGCAGTTCTTC
CASSVLAGATRDEQFF
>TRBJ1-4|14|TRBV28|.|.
TGTGCCAGCAGTCCAGGGGCCGTAACTGAAAAACTGTTTTTT
CASSPGAVTEKLFF
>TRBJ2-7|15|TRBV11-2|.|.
TGTGCCAGCAGCTTAGTTGTGGGGCGCTCCTACGAGCAGTACTTC
CASSLVVGRSYEQYF
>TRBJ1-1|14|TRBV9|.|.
TGTGCCAGCAGCGTAGGAGTTGAGAACACTGAAGCTTTCTTT
CASSVGVENTEAFF
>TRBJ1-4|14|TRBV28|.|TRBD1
TGTGCCAGCAGCCGGACAGGGGAGTTAGGGAAACTGTTTTTT
CASSRTGELGKLFF
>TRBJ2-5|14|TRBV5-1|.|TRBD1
TGCGCCAGCAGCCCTCGGACAGGGGAAGGGACCCAGTACTTC
CASSPRTGEGTQYF
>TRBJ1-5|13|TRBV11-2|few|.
TGTGCCAGCAGCTTAGCAAGGGAGATGCCCCAGCATTTT
CASSLAREMPQHF
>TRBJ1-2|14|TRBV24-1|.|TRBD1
TGTGCCACCAGTGCCCTGGGACAGAACTATGGCTACACCTTC
CATSALGQNYGYTF
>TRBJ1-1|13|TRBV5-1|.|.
TGCGCCAGCAGCTTGGTTACAGACACTGAAGCTTTCTTT
CASSLVTDTEAFF
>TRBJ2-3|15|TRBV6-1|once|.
TGTGCCAGCAGTCCCAGCGGAACTGGTGCAGATACGCAGTATTTT
CASSPSGTGADTQYF
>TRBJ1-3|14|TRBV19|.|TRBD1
TGTGCCAGTAAGGACAGGGGACCTGGAAACACCATATATTTT
CASKDRGPGNTIYF
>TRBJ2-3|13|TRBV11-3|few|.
TGTGCCAGCAGCTTAGGTAGAGCAGATACGCAGTATTTT
CASSLGRADTQYF
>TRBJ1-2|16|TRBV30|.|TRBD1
TGTGCCTGGACCCCCTTCGGCCCAGGGGGCATCTATGGCTACACCTTC
CAWTPFGPGGIYGYTF
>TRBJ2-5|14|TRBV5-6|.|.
TGTGCCAGCAAACTAAGGGGTAACCAAGAGACCCAGTACTTC
CASKLRGNQETQYF
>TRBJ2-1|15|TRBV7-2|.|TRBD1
TGTGCCAGCAGCTCCGGGACAGGGGGCCTCAATGAGCAGTTCTTC
CASSSGTGGLNEQFF
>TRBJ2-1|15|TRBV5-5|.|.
TGTGCCAGCAGCTCGGGGACATTCTCGAACAATGAGCAGTTCTTC
CASSSGTFSNNEQFF
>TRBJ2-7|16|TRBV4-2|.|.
TGTGCCAGCAGCCAAGGAACCAGGCAAAGCTCCTACGAGCAGTACTTC
CASSQGTRQSSYEQYF
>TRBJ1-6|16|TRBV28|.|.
TGTGCCACCACGGCCGGGGGGCGCACCTATAATTCACCCCTCCACTTT
CATTAGGRTYNSPLHF
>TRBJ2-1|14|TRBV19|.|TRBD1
TGTGCCAGTAGTGGGGAGGGGACAGGGAGTGGGCAGTTCTTC
CASSGEGTGSGQFF
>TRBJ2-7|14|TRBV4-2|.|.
TGTGCCAGCAGCCAAGATGTGGGAGGCCGCGAGCAGTACTTC
CASSQDVGGREQYF
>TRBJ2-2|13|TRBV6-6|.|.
TGTGCCAGCAGCTCAACGGACACCGGGGAGCTGTTTTTT
CASSSTDTGELFF
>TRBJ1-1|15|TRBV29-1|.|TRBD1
TGCAGCGTTGCACCCCTTAACAGGGGGCACACTGAAGCTTTCTTT
CSVAPLNRGHTEAFF
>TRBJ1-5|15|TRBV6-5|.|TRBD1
TGTGCCAGCAGTCCGACAGGGGATAGCAATCAGCCCCAGCATTTT
CASSPTGDSNQPQHF
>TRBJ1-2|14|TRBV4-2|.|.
TGTGCCAGCAGCCAAGATCCTAATAGCGATGGCTACACCTTC
CASSQDPNSDGYTF
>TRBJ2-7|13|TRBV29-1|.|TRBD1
TGCAGCGTAACTTCTTCAACAGGGGCCGAGCAGTACTTC
CSVTSSTGAEQYF
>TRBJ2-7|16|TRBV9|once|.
TGTGCCAGCAGCGTAGGCCTGGGGAGAGGGTCCTACGAGCAGTACTTC
CASSVGLGRGSYEQYF
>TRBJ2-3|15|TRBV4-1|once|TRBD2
TGCGCCAGCAGCCAAGGACTAGCCGTCGGAGATACGCAGTATTTT
CASSQGLAVGDTQYF
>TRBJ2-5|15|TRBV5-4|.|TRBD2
TGTGCCAGCAGCTTCGCCGGGACTAGTGAGGGGACCCAGTACTTC
CASSFAGTSEGTQYF
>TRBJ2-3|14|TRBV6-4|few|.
TGTGCCACCCGACAGAAGAAAAGCACAGATACGCAGTATTTT
CATRQKKSTDTQYF
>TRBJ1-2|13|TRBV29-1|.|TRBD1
TGCAGCGTCACGACAGGGGTTGGCTATGGCTACACCTTC
CSVTTGVGYGYTF
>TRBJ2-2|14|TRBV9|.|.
TGTGCCAGCAGCATCCGGTCGGGTGCCGGGGAGCTGTTTTTT
CASSIRSGAGELFF
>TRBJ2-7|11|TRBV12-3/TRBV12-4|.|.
TGTGCCAGCAGTACCGAGTACGAGCAGTACTTC
CASSTEYEQYF
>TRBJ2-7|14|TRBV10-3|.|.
TGTGCCATCAGTGAGTCCGACAGGACCTACGAGCAGTACTTC
CAISESDRTYEQYF
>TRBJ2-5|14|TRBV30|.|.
TGTGCCTGGGGGTTCGGGACTCAGGGAGAGACCCAGTACTTC
CAWGFGTQGETQYF
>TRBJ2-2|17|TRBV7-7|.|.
TGTGCTAGCAGCTTGAGGGCGGGTGTTCTTGACACCGGGGAGCTGTTTTTT
CASSLRAGVLDTGELFF
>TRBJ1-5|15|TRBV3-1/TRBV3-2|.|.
TGTGCCAGCAGCCAAGATGGAGGCAGCAATCAGCCCCAGCATTTT
CASSQDGGSNQPQHF
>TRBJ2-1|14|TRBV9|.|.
TGTGCCAGCAGCGTATCCCAGGGGGGCGATGAGCAGTTCTTC
CASSVSQGGDEQFF
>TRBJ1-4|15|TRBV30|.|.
TGTGCCTGGAGTGTAGCGGGAATGGCTAATGAAAAACTGTTTTTT
CAWSVAGMANEKLFF